This TCR beta chain was recovered during a study of identical twins. Broader study findings: Conclusions were based on cross-sectional statistical analysis, without following the same donors. The study found that models underestimated out-of-frame TCR alpha sharing in monozygotic twins. Fewer insertions marked abundant cord blood beta clonotypes; young adult naive trended weakly, memory not at all.

About this clonotype itself: Its antigen remains unidentified.

The CDR3 covers 15 residues. V lost 4 bases, J lost 5 bases, and 15 bases lay in between. Germline-derived CDR1 and CDR2 are SGHRS and YFSETQ. Template switching (which added a universal primer site) was used, and cDNA carried unique molecular identifiers. Using its own MiXCR run on the 5' RACE reads, TCRdb lists one record per CDR3 protein. In the table there are 540,000 or so distinct CDR3 sequences, about a fifth of which are singletons. The data were also submitted as part of a second study, on yellow fever vaccine responses in identical twins.

This chain joins TRBV5-1 and TRBJ2-2; D remains unclear. The receptor was derived from a woman younger than 35 in good health. Source material: CD4+ T cells sorted from blood. DNA for the CDR3: TGCGCCAGCAGCGGCCAGGTCTTTAGTACCGGGGAGCTGTTTTTT. Translated, it gives CASSGQVFSTGELFF.